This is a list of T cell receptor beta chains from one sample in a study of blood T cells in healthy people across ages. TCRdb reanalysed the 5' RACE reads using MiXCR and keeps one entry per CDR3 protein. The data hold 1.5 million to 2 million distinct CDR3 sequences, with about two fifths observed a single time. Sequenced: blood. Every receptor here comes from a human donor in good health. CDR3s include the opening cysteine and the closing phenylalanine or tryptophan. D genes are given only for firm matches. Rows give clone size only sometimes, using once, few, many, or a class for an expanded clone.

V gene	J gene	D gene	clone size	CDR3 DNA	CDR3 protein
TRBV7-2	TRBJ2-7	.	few	TGTGCCAGCAGGACTGGGGTAAACAAAGAGACAGTGTACTTC	CASRTGVNKETVYF
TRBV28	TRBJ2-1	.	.	TGTACCAGCAGTTCCCAGGTAAAAGTCTATAATGAGCAGTTCTTC	CTSSSQVKVYNEQFF
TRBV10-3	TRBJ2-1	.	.	TGTGCCATCAGTGCGAACTCCGGGACCCCCTCCTACAATGAGCAGTTCTTC	CAISANSGTPSYNEQFF
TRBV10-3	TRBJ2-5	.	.	TGTGCCATCAGCGACACAGGGTCAACAGCGACCCAGTACTTC	CAISDTGSTATQYF
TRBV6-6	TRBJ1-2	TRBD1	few	TGTGCCAGCAGTTACCTAGGGACAGAGACTAACTATGGCTACACCTTC	CASSYLGTETNYGYTF
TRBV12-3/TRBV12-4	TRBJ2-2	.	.	TGTGCCAGCAGTTTAATGGGAGATGACGGGGAGCTGTTTTTT	CASSLMGDDGELFF
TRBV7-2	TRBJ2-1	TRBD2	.	TGTGCCAGCAGCTTAGCGACTAGCGGGGGGGCTACCTACAATGAGCAGTTCTTC	CASSLATSGGATYNEQFF
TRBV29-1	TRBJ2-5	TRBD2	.	TGCAGCGGCCAGCGGGGGGTACAAGAGACCCAGTACTTC	CSGQRGVQETQYF
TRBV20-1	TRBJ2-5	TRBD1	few	TGCAGTGCACATGACAGGGGAGAGACCCAGTACTTC	CSAHDRGETQYF
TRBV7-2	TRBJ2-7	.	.	TGTGCCAGCAGCTTAGCAACTCGTTCCTACGAGCAGTACTTC	CASSLATRSYEQYF
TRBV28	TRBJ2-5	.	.	TGTGCCAGCAGTCCCCGGGATGGACCGATACAAGAGACCCAGTACTTC	CASSPRDGPIQETQYF
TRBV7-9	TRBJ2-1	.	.	TGTGCCAGCAGCTTAGGGAGGGGTCCCAACAATGAGCAGTTCTTC	CASSLGRGPNNEQFF
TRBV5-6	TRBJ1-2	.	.	TGTGCCAGCTCATGGGGGTCTACGAGCTATGGCTACACCTTC	CASSWGSTSYGYTF
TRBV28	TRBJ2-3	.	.	TGTGCCAGCAGTTTAGCCCAGGGGCATACGCAGTATTTT	CASSLAQGHTQYF
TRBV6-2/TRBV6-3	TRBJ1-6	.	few	TGTGCCAGCAGTTACTCGACGCATTGGGGATCACCCCTCCACTTT	CASSYSTHWGSPLHF
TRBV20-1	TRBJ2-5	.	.	TGCAGTGCTTTTCGGAGCGGACGGACCGAGACCCAGTACTTC	CSAFRSGRTETQYF
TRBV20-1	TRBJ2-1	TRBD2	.	TGCAGTGCTCCCACGGTAGCGGGGGCAAGCTCCTACAATGAGCAGTTCTTC	CSAPTVAGASSYNEQFF
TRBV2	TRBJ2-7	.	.	TGTGCCAGCAGAGACTCGGACTACAAAATCTACGAGCAGTACTTC	CASRDSDYKIYEQYF
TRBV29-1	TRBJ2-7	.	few	TGCAGCGTTGAGCCAGTGAGCTCCTACGAGCAGTACTTC	CSVEPVSSYEQYF
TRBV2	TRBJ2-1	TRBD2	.	TGTGCCAGCCGGGAGGCTGAGAGCTCCTACAATGAGCAGTTCTTC	CASREAESSYNEQFF
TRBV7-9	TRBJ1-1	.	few	TGTGCCAGCAGCCCTATGACAGTGGAGAACACTGAAGCTTTCTTT	CASSPMTVENTEAFF
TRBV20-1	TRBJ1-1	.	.	TGCAGTGCTTATTACGGACAGTACATGAACACTGAAGCTTTCTTT	CSAYYGQYMNTEAFF
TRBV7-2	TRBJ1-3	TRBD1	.	TGTGCCAGCAGCCTGGACAGGGGGCCTGGAAACACCATATATTTT	CASSLDRGPGNTIYF
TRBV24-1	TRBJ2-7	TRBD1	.	TGTGCCACCAGTGATCTGGGGACAGATAGCGAGCAGTACTTC	CATSDLGTDSEQYF
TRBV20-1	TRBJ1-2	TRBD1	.	TGCAGTGCTAGATCCTCTAGGACAGGGGTCTATGGCTACACCTTC	CSARSSRTGVYGYTF